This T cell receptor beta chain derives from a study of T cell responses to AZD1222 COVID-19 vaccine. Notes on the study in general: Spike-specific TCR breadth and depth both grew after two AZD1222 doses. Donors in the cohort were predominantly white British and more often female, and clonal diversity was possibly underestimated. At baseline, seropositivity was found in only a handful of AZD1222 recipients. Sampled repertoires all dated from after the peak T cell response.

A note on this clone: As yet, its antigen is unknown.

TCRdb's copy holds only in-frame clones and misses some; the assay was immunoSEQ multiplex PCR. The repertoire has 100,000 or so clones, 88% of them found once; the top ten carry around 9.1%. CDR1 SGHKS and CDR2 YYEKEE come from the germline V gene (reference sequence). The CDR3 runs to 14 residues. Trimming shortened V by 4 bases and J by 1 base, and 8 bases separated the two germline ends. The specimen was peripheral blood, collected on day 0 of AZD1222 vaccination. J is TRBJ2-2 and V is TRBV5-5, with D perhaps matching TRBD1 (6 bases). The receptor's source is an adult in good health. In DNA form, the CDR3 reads TGTGCCAGCAGCCAGACAGGGAACACCGGGGAGCTGTTTTTT. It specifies CASSQTGNTGELFF.